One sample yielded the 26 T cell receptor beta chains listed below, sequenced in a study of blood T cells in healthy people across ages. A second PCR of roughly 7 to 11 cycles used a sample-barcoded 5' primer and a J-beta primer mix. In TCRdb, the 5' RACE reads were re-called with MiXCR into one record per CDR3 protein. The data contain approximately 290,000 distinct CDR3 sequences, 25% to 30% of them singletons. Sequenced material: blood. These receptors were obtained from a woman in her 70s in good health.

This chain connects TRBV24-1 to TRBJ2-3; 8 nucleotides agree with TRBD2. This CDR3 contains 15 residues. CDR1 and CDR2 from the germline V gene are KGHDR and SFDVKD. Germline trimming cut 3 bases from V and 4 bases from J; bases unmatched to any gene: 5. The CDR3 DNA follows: TGTGCCACCAGTGATAACCCGGGAGGGTCAGATACGCAGTATTTT. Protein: CATSDNPGGSDTQYF.

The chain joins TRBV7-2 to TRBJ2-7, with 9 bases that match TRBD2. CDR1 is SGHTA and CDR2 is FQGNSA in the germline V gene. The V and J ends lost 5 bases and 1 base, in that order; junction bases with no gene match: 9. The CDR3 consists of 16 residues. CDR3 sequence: CASSGYKTSGSYEQYF. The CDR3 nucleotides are TGTGCCAGCAGCGGGTATAAGACTAGCGGTTCCTACGAGCAGTACTTC. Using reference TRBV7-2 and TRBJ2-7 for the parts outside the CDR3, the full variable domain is GAGVSQSPSNKVTEKGKDVELRCDPISGHTALYWYRQSLGQGLEFLIYFQGNSAPDKSGLPSDRFSAERTGGSVSTLTIQRTQQEDSAVYLCASSGYKTSGSYEQYFGPGTRLTVT.

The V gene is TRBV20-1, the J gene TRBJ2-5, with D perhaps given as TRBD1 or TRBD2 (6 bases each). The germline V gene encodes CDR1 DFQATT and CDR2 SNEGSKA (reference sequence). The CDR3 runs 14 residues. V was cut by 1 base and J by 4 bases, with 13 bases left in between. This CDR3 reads CSARGGASPETQYF. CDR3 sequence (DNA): TGCAGTGCTAGAGGGGGGGCTAGTCCAGAGACCCAGTACTTC.

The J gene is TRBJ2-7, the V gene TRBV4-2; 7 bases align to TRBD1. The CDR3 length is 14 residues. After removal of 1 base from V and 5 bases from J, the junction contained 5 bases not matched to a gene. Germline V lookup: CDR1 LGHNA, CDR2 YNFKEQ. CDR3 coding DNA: TGTGCCAGCAGCCAAGGAGGTCAGGGGGACGAGCAGTACTTC. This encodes CASSQGGQGDEQYF.

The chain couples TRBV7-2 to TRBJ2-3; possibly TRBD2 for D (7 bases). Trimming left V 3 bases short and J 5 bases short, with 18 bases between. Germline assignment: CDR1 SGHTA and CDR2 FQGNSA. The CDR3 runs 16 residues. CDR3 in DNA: TGTGCCAGCAGCTTTACGGGGGGCCAGGGGAAAGATACGCAGTATTTT. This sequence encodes CASSFTGGQGKDTQYF.

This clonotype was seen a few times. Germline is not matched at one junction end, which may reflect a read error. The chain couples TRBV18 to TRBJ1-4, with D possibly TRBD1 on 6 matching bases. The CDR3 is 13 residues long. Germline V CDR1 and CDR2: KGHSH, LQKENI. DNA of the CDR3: TGTGCCAGCCCACAGGGTTTTGGCGAAAGACTGTTTTTT. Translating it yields CASPQGFGERLFF.

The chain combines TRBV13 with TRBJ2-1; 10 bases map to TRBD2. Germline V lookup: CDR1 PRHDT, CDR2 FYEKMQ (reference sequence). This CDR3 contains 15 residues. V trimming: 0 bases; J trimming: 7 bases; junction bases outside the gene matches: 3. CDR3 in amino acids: CASSLGNSGRNEQFF. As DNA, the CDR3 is TGTGCCAGCAGCTTAGGTAATAGCGGGAGGAATGAGCAGTTCTTC.

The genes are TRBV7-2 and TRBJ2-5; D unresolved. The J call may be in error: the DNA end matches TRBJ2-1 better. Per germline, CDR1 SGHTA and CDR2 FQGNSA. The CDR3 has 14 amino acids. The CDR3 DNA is TGTGCCAGCAGCTCTGTAGGGAAGAACAATGAGCAGTTCTTC. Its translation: CASSSVGKNNEQFF.

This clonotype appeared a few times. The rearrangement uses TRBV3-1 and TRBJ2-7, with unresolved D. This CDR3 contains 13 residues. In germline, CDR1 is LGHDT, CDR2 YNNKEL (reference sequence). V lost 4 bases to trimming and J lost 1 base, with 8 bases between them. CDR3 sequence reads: CASSRTTSYEQYF. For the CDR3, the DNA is TGTGCCAGCAGCCGGACCACTTCCTACGAGCAGTACTTC.

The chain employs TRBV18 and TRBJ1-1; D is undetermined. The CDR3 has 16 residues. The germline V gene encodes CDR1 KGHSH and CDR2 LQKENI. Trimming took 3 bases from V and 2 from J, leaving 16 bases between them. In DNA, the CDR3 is TGTGCCAGCTCACCGGCGGGCCCAGGAGTCAACACTGAAGCTTTCTTT. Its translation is CASSPAGPGVNTEAFF.

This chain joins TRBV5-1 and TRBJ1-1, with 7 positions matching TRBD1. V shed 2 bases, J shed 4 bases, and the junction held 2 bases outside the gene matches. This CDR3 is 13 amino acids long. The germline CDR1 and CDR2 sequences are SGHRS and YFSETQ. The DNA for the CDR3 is TGCGCCAGCAGCTTACAGGGGAGCACTGAAGCTTTCTTT. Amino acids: CASSLQGSTEAFF.

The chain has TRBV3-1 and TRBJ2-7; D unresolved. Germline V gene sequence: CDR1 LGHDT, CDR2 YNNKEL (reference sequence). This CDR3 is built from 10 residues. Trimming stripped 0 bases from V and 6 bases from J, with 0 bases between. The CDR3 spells CASSQDEQYF. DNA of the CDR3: TGTGCCAGCAGCCAAGACGAGCAGTACTTC.

This chain's CDR3 is CASSHLGSGRAEEQYF. The CDR3 DNA sequence: TGTGCCAGCAGCCACCTGGGTAGCGGGAGGGCCGAGGAGCAGTACTTC. The chain employs TRBV7-2 and TRBJ2-1, with 11 bases fitting TRBD2. The DNA end is a closer match to TRBJ2-7, so the J assignment may be wrong. Germline CDR1 is SGHTA and CDR2 is FQGNSA. The CDR3 has 16 residues.

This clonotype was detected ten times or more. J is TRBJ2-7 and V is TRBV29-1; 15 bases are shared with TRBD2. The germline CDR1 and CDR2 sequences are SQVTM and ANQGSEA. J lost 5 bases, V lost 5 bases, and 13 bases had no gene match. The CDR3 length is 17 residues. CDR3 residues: CSVYPGLAGGPKHEQYF. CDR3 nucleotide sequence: TGCAGCGTTTATCCAGGACTAGCGGGAGGGCCTAAGCACGAGCAGTACTTC.

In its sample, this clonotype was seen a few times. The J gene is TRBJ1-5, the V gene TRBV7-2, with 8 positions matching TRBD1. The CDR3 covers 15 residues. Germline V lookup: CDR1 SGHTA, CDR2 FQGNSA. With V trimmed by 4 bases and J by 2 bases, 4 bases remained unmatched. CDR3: CASSSGGQGNQPQHF. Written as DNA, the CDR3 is TGTGCCAGCAGCTCTGGGGGACAGGGCAATCAGCCCCAGCATTTT.

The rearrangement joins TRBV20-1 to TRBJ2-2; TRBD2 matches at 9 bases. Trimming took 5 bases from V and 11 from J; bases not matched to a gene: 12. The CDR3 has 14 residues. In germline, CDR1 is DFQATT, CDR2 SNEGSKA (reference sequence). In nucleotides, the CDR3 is TGCAGTGCTCCGGCTAGCGGGGCTGGCGGAGAGCTGTTTTTT. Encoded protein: CSAPASGAGGELFF.

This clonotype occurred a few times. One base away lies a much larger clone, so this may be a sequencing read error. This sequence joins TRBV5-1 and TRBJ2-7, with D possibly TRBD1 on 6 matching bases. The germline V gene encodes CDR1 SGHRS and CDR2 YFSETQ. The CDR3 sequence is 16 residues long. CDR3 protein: CAGSSGDNGIRYEQYF. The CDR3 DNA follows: TGCGCCGGCAGCTCCGGGGACAATGGGATCCGTTACGAGCAGTACTTC.

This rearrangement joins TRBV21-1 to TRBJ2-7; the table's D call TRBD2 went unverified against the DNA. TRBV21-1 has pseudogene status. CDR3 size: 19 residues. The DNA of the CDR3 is TGTGCCAGCAGCAAACTTAAAGGGGATAGCGGGGGATCCTCCTACGAGCAGTACTTC. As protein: CASSKLKGDSGGSSYEQYF.

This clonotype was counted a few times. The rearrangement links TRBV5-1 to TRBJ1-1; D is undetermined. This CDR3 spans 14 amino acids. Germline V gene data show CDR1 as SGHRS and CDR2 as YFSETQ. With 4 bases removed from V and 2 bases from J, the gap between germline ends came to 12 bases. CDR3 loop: CASSHGGSNTEAFF. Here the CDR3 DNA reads TGCGCCAGCAGCCATGGAGGTTCCAACACTGAAGCTTTCTTT.

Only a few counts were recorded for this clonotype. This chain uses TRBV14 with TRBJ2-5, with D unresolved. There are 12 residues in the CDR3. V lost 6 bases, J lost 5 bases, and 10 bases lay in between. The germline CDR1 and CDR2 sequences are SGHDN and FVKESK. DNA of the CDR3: TGTGCCAGCAGTCCCACCCGGGAGACCCAGTACTTC. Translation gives CASSPTRETQYF.

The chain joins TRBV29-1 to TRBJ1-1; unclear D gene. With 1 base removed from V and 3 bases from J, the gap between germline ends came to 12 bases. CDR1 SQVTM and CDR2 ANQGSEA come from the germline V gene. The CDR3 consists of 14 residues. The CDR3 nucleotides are TGCAGCGTTGAAGGACGGAACAGATACACTGAAGCTTTCTTT. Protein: CSVEGRNRYTEAFF.

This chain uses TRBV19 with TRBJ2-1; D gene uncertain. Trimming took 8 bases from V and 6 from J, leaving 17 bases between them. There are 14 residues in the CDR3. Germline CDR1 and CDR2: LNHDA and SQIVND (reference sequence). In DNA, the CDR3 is TGTGCCAGTCGTGATCTAGAACCCCTCAATGAGCAGTTCTTC. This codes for CASRDLEPLNEQFF.

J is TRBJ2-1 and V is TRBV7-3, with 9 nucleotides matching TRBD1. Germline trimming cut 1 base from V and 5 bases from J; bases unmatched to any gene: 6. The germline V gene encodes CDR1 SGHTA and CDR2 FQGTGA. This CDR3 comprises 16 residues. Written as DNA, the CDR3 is TGTGCCAGCAGCTTAAGGGGGACAGGGTTTAACAATGAGCAGTTCTTC. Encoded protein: CASSLRGTGFNNEQFF.

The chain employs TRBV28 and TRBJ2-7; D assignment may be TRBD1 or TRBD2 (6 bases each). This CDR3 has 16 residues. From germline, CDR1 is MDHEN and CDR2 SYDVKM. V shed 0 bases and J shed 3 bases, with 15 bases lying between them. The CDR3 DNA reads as TGTGCCAGCAGTTTATGGGACAGCTGGACTATCTACGAGCAGTACTTC. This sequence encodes CASSLWDSWTIYEQYF.

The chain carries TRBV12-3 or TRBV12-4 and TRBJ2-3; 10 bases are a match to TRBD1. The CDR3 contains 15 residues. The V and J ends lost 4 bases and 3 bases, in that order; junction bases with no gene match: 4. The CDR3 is CASSSGQGVTDTQYF. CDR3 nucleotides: TGTGCCAGCAGTTCCGGACAGGGGGTTACAGATACGCAGTATTTT.

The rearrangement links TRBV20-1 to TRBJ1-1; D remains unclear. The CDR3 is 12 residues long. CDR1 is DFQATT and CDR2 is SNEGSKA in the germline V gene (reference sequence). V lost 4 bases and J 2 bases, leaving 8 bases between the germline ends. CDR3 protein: CSATFINTEAFF. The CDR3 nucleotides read TGCAGTGCTACTTTTATCAACACTGAAGCTTTCTTT.